This TCR beta chain was sequenced for a study of control samples from healthy donors and cancer patients. The repertoire was sequenced with immunoSEQ multiplex PCR; TCRdb's copy has only in-frame clones and lacks some. Here the sample spans some 45,000 clones, less than 85% being singletons. In germline, CDR1 is SGDLS, CDR2 YYNGEE. This CDR3 has 16 residues. Trimming left V 0 bases short and J 4 bases short, with 17 bases between. The source of this sequence is a man in his fifties or sixties in good health. The chain links TRBV9 to TRBJ2-7; no clear D. Specimen: blood. CDR3 DNA: TGTGCCAGCAGCGTAGGTCGTGGGTATTCGGATTACGAGCAGTACTTC. Its translation is CASSVGRGYSDYEQYF.